This T cell receptor (beta chain) was recorded in a study of T cells in Graves' hyperthyroidism and ophthalmopathy. Researchers amplified the TCR beta CDR3 regions from RNA transcripts. The HTBI primer set was used in a first-round RT-PCR of the TCR CDR3. TCRdb re-called the multiplex PCR reads through MiXCR, storing one row per CDR3 protein. The data contain nearly 600,000 distinct CDR3 sequences, roughly 14% of them singletons. The J segment lost 2 bases and the V segment lost 2 bases, leaving 4 bases of the junction unmatched. From germline, CDR1 is LGHNA and CDR2 YNFKEQ. This CDR3 has 16 amino acids.

Sample: blood. V gene TRBV4-2 combines with J gene TRBJ2-3, with 10 bases that match TRBD2. This TCR came from a woman in her thirties with Graves' hyperthyroidism that later progressed to Graves' ophthalmopathy. CDR3 protein: CASSQTSGVATDTQYF. CDR3 sequence (DNA): TGTGCCAGCAGCCAAACTAGCGGGGTAGCCACAGATACGCAGTATTTT.